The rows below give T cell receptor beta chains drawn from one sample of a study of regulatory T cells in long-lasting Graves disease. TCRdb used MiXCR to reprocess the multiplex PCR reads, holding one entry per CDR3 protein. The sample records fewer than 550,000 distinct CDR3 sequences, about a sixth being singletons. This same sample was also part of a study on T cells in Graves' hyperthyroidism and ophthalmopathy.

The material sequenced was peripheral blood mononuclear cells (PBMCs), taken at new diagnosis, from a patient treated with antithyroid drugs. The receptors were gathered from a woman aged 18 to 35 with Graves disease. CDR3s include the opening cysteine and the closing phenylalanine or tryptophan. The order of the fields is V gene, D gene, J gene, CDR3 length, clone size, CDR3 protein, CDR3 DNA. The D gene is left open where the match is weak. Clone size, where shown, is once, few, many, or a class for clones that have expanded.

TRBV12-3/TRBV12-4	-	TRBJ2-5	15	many	CASSTSRDFQETQYF	TGTGCCAGCAGCACTAGCCGCGATTTCCAAGAGACCCAGTACTTC
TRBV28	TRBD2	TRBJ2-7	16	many	CASSLVAGANAYEQYF	TGTGCCAGCAGTTTGGTAGCGGGAGCAAACGCCTACGAGCAGTACTTC
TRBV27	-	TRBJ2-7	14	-	CASSFSRKSYEQYF	TGTGCCAGCAGTTTCAGCAGAAAATCCTACGAGCAGTACTTC
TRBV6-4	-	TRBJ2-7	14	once	CASSSEHGAVEQYF	TGTGCCAGCAGTTCCGAACACGGGGCCGTCGAGCAGTACTTC
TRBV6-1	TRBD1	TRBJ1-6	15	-	CASSTGQVRRSPLHF	TGTGCCAGCAGTACCGGACAGGTTCGGCGTTCACCCCTCCACTTT
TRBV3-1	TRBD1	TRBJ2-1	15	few	CASSPGQVPVGEQFF	TGTGCCAGCAGCCCCGGACAGGTCCCCGTCGGTGAGCAGTTCTTC
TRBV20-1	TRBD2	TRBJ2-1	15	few	CSAAETSGNYNEQFF	TGCAGTGCTGCCGAAACTAGCGGCAATTACAATGAGCAGTTCTTC
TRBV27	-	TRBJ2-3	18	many	CASSPQSLVGGYTDTQYF	TGTGCCAGCAGTCCTCAGTCCCTAGTGGGAGGATACACAGATACGCAGTATTTT
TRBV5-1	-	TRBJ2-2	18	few	CASSTRGLPFFGTGELFF	TGCGCCAGCAGCACCCGCGGACTGCCGTTTTTTGGCACCGGGGAGCTGTTTTTT
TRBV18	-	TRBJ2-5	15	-	CASSPQMTDQETQYF	TGTGCCAGCTCACCTCAGATGACCGACCAAGAGACCCAGTACTTC
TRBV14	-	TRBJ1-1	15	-	CASSQDEAPWAEAFF	TGTGCCAGCAGCCAAGATGAGGCACCATGGGCTGAAGCTTTCTTT
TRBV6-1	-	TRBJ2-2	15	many	CASSTHNTNTGELFF	TGTGCCAGCAGTACACACAACACGAACACCGGGGAGCTGTTTTTT
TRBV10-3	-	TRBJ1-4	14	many	CAISDGATNEKLFF	TGTGCCATCAGTGACGGGGCAACTAATGAAAAACTGTTTTTT
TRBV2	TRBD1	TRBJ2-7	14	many	CASSIAAGGYEQYF	TGTGCCAGCAGTATAGCAGCAGGGGGCTACGAGCAGTACTTC
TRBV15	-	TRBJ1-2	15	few	CATSRDQGREYGYTF	TGTGCCACCAGCAGAGATCAGGGCAGGGAGTATGGCTACACCTTC
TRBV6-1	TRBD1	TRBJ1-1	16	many	CASSERQGAANTEAFF	TGTGCCAGCAGTGAAAGACAGGGGGCGGCTAACACTGAAGCTTTCTTT
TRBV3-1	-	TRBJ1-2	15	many	CASSQEFGQPYGYTF	TGTGCCAGCAGCCAAGAATTCGGACAACCTTATGGCTACACCTTC
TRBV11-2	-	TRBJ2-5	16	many	CASSLWGGDGAETQYF	TGTGCCAGCAGCTTATGGGGCGGGGACGGTGCAGAGACCCAGTACTTC
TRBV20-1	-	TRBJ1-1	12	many	CSAWGMNTEAFF	TGCAGTGCCTGGGGCATGAACACTGAAGCTTTCTTT
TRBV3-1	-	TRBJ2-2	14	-	CASSKGSTTGELFF	TGTGCCAGCAGCAAGGGGTCGACCACCGGGGAGCTGTTTTTT